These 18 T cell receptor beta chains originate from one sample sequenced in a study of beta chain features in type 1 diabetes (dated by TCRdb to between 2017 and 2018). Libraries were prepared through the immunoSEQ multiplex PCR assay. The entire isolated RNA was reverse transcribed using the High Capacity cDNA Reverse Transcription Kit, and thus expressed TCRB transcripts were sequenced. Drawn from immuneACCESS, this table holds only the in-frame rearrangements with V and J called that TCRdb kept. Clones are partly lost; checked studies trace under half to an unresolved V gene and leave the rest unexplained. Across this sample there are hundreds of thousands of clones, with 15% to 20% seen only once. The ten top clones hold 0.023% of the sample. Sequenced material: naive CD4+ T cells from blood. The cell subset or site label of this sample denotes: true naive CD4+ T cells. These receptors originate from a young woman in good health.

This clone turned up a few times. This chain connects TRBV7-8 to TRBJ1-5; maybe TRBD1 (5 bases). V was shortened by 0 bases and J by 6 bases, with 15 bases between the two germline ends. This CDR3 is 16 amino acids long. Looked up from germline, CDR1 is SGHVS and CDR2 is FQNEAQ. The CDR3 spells CASSLAPTGVGQPQHF. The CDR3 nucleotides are TGTGCCAGCAGCTTAGCGCCCACGGGGGTGGGTCAGCCCCAGCATTTT.

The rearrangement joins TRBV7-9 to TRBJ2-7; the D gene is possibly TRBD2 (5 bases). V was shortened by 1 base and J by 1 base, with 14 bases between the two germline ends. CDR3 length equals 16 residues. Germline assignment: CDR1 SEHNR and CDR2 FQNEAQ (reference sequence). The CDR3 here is CASSLEPGTLSYEQYF. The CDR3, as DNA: TGTGCCAGCAGCTTAGAGCCGGGAACCTTATCCTACGAGCAGTACTTC.

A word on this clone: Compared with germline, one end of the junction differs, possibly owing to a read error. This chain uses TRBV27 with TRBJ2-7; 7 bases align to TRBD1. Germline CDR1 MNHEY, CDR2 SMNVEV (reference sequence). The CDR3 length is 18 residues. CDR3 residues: CASSSSQRQGGPRYGQYF. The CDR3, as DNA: TGTGCCAGCAGTTCCTCCCAGAGACAGGGCGGTCCCCGCTACGGGCAGTACTTC.

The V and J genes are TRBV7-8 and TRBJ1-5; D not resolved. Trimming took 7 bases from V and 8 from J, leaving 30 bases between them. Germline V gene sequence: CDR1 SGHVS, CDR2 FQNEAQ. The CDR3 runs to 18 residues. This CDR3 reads CASTSYKVMSGVPEPQHF. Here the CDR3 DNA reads TGTGCCAGCACCTCCTATAAGGTGATGTCCGGGGTCCCGGAGCCCCAGCATTTT.

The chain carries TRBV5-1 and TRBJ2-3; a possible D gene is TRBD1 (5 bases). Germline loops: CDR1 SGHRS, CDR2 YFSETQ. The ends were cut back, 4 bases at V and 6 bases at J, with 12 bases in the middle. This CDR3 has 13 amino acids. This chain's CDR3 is CASSRQGEDTQYF. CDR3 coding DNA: TGCGCCAGCAGCCGCCAGGGCGAGGATACGCAGTATTTT.

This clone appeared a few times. In DNA form, the CDR3 reads TGCAGCGTCGGACAGACCACAGATACGCAGTATTTT. It yields the protein CSVGQTTDTQYF. The chain joins TRBV29-1 to TRBJ2-3, with D perhaps matching TRBD1 (6 bases). Germline V gives CDR1 SQVTM, CDR2 ANQGSEA. V lost 6 bases, J lost 2 bases, and 9 bases lay in between. The CDR3 has 12 residues.

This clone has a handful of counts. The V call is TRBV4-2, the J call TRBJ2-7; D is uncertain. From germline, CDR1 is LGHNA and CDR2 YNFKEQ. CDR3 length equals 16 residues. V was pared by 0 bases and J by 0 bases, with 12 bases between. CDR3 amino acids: CASSQDLVLNSYEQYF. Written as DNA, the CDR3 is TGTGCCAGCAGCCAAGATCTGGTACTTAACTCCTACGAGCAGTACTTC.

The CDR3 protein is CASGRAGSITGELFF. The CDR3 DNA is TGTGCCAGCGGGAGGGCCGGTAGTATAACCGGGGAGCTGTTTTTT. The genes are TRBV7-2 and TRBJ2-2; 7 bases match TRBD2. CDR3 length: 15 amino acids. The germline gives CDR1 SGHTA, CDR2 FQGNSA. Trimming at V came to 8 bases and at J to 5 bases, leaving 11 bases not matched to a gene.

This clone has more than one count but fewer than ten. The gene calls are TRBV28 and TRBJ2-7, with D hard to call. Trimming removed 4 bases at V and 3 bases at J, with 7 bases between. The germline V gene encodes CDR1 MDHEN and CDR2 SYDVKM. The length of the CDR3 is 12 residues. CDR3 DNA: TGTGCCAGCAGTTCAGGTTACTACGAGCAGTACTTC. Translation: CASSSGYYEQYF.

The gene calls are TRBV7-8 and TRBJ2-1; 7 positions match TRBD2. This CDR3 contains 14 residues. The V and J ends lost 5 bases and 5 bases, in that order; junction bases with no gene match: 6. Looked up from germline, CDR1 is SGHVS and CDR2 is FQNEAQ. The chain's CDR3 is CASSISGRHNEQFF. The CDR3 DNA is TGTGCCAGCAGCATTAGCGGGCGCCACAATGAGCAGTTCTTC.

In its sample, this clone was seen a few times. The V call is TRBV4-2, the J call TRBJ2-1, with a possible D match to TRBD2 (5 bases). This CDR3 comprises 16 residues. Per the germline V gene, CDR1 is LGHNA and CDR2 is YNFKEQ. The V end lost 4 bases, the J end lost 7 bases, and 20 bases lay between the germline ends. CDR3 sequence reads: CASSPRTLAPGNEQFF. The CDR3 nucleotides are TGTGCCAGCAGCCCCCGCACCCTAGCCCCGGGTAATGAGCAGTTCTTC.

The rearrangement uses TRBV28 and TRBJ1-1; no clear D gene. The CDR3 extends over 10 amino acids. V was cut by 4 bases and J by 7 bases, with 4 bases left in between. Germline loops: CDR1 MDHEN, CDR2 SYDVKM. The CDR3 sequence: CASSSFEAFF. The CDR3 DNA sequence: TGTGCCAGCAGTTCTTTTGAAGCTTTCTTT.

The CDR3 bases are TGTGCCAGCTCACCCTCGGACGGGTACAATGAGCAGTTCTTC. The encoded protein is CASSPSDGYNEQFF. The rearrangement uses TRBV18 and TRBJ2-1; D not resolved. Looked up from germline, CDR1 is KGHSH and CDR2 is LQKENI. Trimming pared 3 bases from V and 4 bases from J, leaving 10 bases between. This CDR3 is built from 14 residues.

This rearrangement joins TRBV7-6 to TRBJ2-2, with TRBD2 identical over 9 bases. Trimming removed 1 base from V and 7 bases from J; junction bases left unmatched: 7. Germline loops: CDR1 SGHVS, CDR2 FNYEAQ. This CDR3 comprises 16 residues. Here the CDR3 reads CASSLDAGGPVGELFF. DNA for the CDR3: TGTGCCAGCAGCTTAGATGCGGGAGGGCCGGTCGGGGAGCTGTTTTTT.

CDR3 protein: CATSRDTGLETQYF. Written as DNA, the CDR3 is TGTGCCACCAGCAGAGATACAGGTTTGGAGACCCAGTACTTC. The chain employs TRBV15 and TRBJ2-5; perhaps TRBD1 as D (5 bases). V gave up 0 bases and J gave up 5 bases, with 10 bases separating them. Germline V gene sequence: CDR1 LNHNV, CDR2 YYDKDF (reference sequence). The CDR3 is 14 amino acids.

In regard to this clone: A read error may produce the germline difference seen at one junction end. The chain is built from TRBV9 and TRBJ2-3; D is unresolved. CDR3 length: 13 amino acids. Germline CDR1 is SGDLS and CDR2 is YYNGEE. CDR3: CAGSPQTTDTQYF. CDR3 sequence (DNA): TGTGCCGGCAGCCCCCAGACCACAGATACGCAGTATTTT.

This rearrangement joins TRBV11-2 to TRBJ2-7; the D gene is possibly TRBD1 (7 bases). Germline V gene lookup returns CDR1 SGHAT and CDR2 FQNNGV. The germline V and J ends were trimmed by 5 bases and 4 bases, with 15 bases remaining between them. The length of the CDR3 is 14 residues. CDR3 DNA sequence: TGTGCCAGCAGCCCCGCCAGGGGGACTTACGAGCAGTACTTC. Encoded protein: CASSPARGTYEQYF.

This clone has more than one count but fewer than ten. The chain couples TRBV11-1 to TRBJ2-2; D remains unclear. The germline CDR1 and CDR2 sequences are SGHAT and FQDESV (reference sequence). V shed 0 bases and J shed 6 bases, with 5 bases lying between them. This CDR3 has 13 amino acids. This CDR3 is CASSLAPPGELFF. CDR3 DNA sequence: TGTGCCAGCAGCTTAGCACCCCCCGGGGAGCTGTTTTTT.